The rows below give T cell receptor beta chains drawn from one sample of a study of T cells in localized non-small cell lung cancer. Measured with immunoSEQ multiplex PCR; TCRdb has only the in-frame clones, and not every one. The sample includes 20,000 to 25,000 clones, less than 90% of them seen just once. The sequencing here drew on peripheral blood, taken before any cancer treatment. Receptors were obtained from a male donor older than 55 with stage I lung adenocarcinoma. Both conserved end residues are part of each CDR3. Size is omitted from some rows. Given values are once, few, many or a class for expanded clones.

CDR3aa: CAIMDRDTEAFF
abundance: .
v_gene: TRBV10-1

CDR3aa: CVSSQGGYMNTEAFF
abundance: .
v_gene: TRBV28

CDR3aa: CASSLDSSDTQYF
abundance: .
v_gene: TRBV5-4

CDR3aa: CASSPGTGFQETQYF
abundance: .
v_gene: TRBV5-1

CDR3aa: CASSQLMNTEAFF
abundance: .
v_gene: TRBV14

CDR3aa: CSVERTSGSDDEQFF
abundance: once
v_gene: TRBV29-1

CDR3aa: CASSQEPDSSYNEQFF
abundance: .
v_gene: TRBV14

CDR3aa: CASSQDRVGNQPQHF
abundance: .
v_gene: TRBV4-3

CDR3aa: CASSPGRDRYTEQYF
abundance: once
v_gene: TRBV5-1

CDR3aa: CASSEIVIGVGPPLHF
abundance: .
v_gene: TRBV25-1

CDR3aa: CASTASGNYNEQFF
abundance: .
v_gene: TRBV7-9

CDR3aa: CASSPLAGNYNEQFF
abundance: .
v_gene: TRBV7-2

CDR3aa: CASAAGTGRSYEQYF
abundance: .
v_gene: TRBV27

CDR3aa: CASSPARGRSHTDTQYF
abundance: .
v_gene: TRBV28

CDR3aa: CATDGQGSSTQYF
abundance: .
v_gene: TRBV30

CDR3aa: CASSVVGISYNEQFF
abundance: .
v_gene: TRBV9

CDR3aa: CAWSGPDTEAFF
abundance: .
v_gene: TRBV30

CDR3aa: CASSVGTLERTGELFF
abundance: few
v_gene: TRBV9

CDR3aa: CASSLGHLSTEAFF
abundance: .
v_gene: TRBV7-2

CDR3aa: CASGPTPGTAVFF
abundance: .
v_gene: TRBV7-6

CDR3aa: CASSLAYRLAELVSSTDTQYF
abundance: .
v_gene: TRBV7-8

CDR3aa: CASSIDNRNQPQHF
abundance: once
v_gene: TRBV19

CDR3aa: CASSLLGTGELFF
abundance: .
v_gene: TRBV28

CDR3aa: CASTAPEGGYTF
abundance: .
v_gene: TRBV6-6

CDR3aa: CASSQDWAGAGANVLTF
abundance: .
v_gene: TRBV4-3

CDR3aa: CASSHEGDGYTF
abundance: .
v_gene: TRBV11-2

CDR3aa: CASSLLGGRANYGYTF
abundance: .
v_gene: TRBV28

CDR3aa: CASSSGDSYEQYF
abundance: .
v_gene: TRBV19

CDR3aa: CSVEPSPPGDTQYF
abundance: once
v_gene: TRBV29-1

CDR3aa: CASSLAVLVDTQYF
abundance: .
v_gene: TRBV5-1

CDR3aa: CASSLPRSRGYTF
abundance: .
v_gene: TRBV7-9

CDR3aa: CASTVTETNGYTF
abundance: .
v_gene: TRBV2

CDR3aa: CASSKSPSESRAARSKNIQYF
abundance: .
v_gene: TRBV21-1

CDR3aa: CASSERTGMNEQFF
abundance: .
v_gene: TRBV28

CDR3aa: CASSLDRSYGYTF
abundance: .
v_gene: TRBV7-2

CDR3aa: CASSILLLAGGLNEQFF
abundance: .
v_gene: TRBV7-9

CDR3aa: CASSLNGLLFAEAFF
abundance: .
v_gene: TRBV7-2

CDR3aa: CASRELAGIANEQFF
abundance: once
v_gene: TRBV19

CDR3aa: CASSLGGLGELFF
abundance: .
v_gene: TRBV7-9

CDR3aa: CASSLVGVNTEAFF
abundance: .
v_gene: TRBV7-2

CDR3aa: CASSRRDGGDGYTF
abundance: .
v_gene: TRBV6-5

CDR3aa: CASSQAGGTHYGYTF
abundance: .
v_gene: TRBV4-3

CDR3aa: CASAQGFLPQHF
abundance: .
v_gene: TRBV12-5

CDR3aa: CASSPVAGDTDTQYF
abundance: .
v_gene: TRBV4-1

CDR3aa: CAIRPGDYQETQYF
abundance: .
v_gene: TRBV10-3